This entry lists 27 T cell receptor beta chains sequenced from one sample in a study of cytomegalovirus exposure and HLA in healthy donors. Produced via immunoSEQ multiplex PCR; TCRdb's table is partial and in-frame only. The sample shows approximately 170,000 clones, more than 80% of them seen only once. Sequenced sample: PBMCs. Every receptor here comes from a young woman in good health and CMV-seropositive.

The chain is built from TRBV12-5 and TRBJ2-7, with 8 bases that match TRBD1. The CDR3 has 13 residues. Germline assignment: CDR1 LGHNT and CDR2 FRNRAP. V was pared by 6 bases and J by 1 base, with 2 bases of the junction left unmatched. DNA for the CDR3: TGTGCTAGTGGAAGGACAGGGTCCTACGAGCAGTACTTC. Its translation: CASGRTGSYEQYF.

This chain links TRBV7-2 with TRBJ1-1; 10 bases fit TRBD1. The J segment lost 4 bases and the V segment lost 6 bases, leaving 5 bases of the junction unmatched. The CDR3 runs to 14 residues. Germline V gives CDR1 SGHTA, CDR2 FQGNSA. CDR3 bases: TGTGCCAGCAGTCGGGACAGGGGTGGCACTGAAGCTTTCTTT. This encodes CASSRDRGGTEAFF.

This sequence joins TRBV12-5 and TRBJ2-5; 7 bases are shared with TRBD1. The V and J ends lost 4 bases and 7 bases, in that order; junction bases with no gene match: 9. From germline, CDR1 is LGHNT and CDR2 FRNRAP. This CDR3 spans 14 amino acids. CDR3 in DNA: TGTGCTAGTGGTTCTATACAGGGGCAGGGGACCCAGTACTTC. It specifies CASGSIQGQGTQYF.

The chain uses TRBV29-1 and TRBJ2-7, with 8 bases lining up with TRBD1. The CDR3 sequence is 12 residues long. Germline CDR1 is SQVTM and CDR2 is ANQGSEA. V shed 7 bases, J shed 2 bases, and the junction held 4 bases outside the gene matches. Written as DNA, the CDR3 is TGCAGCGATGGACAGGGCCCCTACGAGCAGTACTTC. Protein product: CSDGQGPYEQYF.

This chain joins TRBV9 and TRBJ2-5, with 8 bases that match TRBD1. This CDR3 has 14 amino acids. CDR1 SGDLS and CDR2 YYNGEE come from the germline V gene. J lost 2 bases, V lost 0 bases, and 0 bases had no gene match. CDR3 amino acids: CASSVGTGQETQYF. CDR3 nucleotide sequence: TGTGCCAGCAGCGTAGGGACAGGGCAAGAGACCCAGTACTTC.

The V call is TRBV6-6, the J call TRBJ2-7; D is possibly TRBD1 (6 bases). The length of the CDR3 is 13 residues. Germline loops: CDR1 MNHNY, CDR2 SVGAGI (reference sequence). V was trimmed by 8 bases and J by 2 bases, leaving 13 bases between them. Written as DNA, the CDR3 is TGTGCCAGCGCCTTGGGACAAGCCTACGAGCAGTACTTC. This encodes CASALGQAYEQYF.

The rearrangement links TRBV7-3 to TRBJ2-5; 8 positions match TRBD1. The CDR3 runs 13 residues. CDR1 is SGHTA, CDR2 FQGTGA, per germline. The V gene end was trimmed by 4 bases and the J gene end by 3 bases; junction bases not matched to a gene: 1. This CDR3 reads CASSSDREETQYF. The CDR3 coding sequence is TGTGCCAGCAGCTCGGACAGGGAAGAGACCCAGTACTTC.

The CDR3 region is CASSIAGGNYGYTF. For the CDR3, the DNA is TGTGCCAGTAGTATAGCAGGGGGTAACTATGGCTACACCTTC. This chain connects TRBV19 to TRBJ1-2; 7 nucleotides align to TRBD1. The CDR3 sequence is 14 residues long. The germline gives CDR1 LNHDA, CDR2 SQIVND (reference sequence). V dropped 1 base and J dropped 1; count of bases not matched to a gene: 0.

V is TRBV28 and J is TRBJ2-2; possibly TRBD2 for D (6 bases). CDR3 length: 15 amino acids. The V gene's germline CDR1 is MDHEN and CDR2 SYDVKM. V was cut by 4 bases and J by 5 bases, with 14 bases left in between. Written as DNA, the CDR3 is TGTGCCAGCAGTTGGACTACGAAATTAACCGGGGAGCTGTTTTTT. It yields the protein CASSWTTKLTGELFF.

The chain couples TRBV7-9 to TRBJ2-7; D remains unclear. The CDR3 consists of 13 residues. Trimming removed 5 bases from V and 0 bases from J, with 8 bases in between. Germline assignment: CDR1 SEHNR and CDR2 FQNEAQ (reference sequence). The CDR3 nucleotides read TGTGCCAGCAGCGATACTATCTCCTACGAGCAGTACTTC. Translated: CASSDTISYEQYF.

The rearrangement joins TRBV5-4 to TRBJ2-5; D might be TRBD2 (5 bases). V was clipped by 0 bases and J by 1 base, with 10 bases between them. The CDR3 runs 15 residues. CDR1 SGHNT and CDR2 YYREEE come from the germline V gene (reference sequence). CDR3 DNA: TGTGCCAGCAGCTTGGATGGACGGGGCCAAGAGACCCAGTACTTC. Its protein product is CASSLDGRGQETQYF.

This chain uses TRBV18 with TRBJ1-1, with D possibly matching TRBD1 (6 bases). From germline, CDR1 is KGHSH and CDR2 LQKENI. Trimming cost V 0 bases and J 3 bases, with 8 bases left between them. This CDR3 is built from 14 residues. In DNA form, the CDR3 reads TGTGCCAGCTCACCACCGGGGGCGTACACTGAAGCTTTCTTT. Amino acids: CASSPPGAYTEAFF. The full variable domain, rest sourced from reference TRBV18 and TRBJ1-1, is NAGVMQNPRHLVRRRGQEARLRCSPMKGHSHVYWYRQLPEEGLKFMVYLQKENIIDESGMPKERFSAEFPKEGPSILRIQQVVRGDSAAYFCASSPPGAYTEAFFGQGTRLTVV.

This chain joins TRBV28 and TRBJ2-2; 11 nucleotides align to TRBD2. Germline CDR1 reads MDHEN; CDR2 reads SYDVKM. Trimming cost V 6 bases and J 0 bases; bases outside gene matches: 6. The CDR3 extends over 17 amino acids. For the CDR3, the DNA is TGTGCCAGCAGGGGACTAGCGGAGGGGTCGAACACCGGGGAGCTGTTTTTT. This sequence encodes CASRGLAEGSNTGELFF.

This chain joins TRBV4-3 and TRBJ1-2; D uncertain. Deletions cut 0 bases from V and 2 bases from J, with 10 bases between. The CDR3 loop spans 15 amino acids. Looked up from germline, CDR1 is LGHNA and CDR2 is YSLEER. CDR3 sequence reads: CASSQDGGVNYGYTF. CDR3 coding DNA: TGCGCCAGCAGCCAAGACGGAGGAGTCAACTATGGCTACACCTTC.

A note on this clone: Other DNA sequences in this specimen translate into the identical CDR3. CDR3: CASIRGETQYF. As DNA, the CDR3 is TGTGCCAGCATCAGGGGGGAGACCCAGTACTTC. The chain employs TRBV6-5 and TRBJ2-5, with 7 bases that match TRBD1. CDR3 length: 11 residues. V shed 7 bases and J 5 bases; nucleotides not matched to a gene: 1. Per the germline V gene, CDR1 is MNHEY and CDR2 is SVGAGI.

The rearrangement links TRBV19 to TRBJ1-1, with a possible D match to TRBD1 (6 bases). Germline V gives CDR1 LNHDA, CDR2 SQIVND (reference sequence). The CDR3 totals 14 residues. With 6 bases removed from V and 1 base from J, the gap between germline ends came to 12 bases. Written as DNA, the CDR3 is TGTGCCAGTAGCCTGGGGGCGCGGAACACTGAAGCTTTCTTT. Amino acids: CASSLGARNTEAFF.

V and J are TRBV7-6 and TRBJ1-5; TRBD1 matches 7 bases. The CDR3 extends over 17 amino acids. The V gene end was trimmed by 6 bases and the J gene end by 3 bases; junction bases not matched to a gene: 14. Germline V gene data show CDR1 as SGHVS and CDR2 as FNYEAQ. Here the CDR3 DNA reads TGTGCCAGCAGGTACCTGTTAGTTCAGGGGGTCAATCAGCCCCAGCATTTT. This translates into CASRYLLVQGVNQPQHF.

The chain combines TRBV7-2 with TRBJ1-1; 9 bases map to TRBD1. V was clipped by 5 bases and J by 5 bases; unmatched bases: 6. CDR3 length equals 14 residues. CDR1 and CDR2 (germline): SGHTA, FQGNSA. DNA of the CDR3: TGTGCCAGCAGCCTACAGGGGGCTGGGACTGAAGCTTTCTTT. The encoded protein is CASSLQGAGTEAFF.

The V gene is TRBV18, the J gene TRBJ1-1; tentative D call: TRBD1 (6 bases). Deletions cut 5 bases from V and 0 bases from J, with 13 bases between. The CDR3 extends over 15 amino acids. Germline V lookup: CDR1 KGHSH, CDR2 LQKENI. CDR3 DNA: TGTGCCAGCTCAACCGGGACAAACATGAACACTGAAGCTTTCTTT. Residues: CASSTGTNMNTEAFF. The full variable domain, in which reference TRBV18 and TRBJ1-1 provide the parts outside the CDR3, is NAGVMQNPRHLVRRRGQEARLRCSPMKGHSHVYWYRQLPEEGLKFMVYLQKENIIDESGMPKERFSAEFPKEGPSILRIQQVVRGDSAAYFCASSTGTNMNTEAFFGQGTRLTVV.

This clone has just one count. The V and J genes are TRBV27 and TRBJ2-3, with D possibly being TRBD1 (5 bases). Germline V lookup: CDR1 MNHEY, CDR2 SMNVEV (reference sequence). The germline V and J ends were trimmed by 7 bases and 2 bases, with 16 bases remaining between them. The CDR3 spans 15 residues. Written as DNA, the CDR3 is TGTGCCAGCATGACGTGGGGCGGATTCACAGATACGCAGTATTTT. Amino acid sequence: CASMTWGGFTDTQYF.

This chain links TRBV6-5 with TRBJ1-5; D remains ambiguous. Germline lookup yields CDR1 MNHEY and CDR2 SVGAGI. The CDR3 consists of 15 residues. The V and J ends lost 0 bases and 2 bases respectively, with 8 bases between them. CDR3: CASSYSNGGNQPQHF. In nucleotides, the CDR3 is TGTGCCAGCAGTTACTCGAACGGGGGCAATCAGCCCCAGCATTTT.

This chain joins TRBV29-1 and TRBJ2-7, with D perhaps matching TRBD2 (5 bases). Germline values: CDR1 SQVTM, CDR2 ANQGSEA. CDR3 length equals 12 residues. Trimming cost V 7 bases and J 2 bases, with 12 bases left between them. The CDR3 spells CSGTTSTYEQYF. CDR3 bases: TGCAGCGGAACCACTAGTACCTACGAGCAGTACTTC.

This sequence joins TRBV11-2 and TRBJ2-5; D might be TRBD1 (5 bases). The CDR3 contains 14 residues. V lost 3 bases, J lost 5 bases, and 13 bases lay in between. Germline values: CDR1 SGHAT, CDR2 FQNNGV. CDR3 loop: CASSLGQGFETQYF. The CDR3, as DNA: TGTGCCAGCAGCTTGGGGCAGGGTTTCGAGACCCAGTACTTC.

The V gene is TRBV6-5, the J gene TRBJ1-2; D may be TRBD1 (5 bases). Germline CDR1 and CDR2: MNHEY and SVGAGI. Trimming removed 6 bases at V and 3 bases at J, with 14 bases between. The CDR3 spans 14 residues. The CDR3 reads CASSSLTADYGYTF. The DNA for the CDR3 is TGTGCCAGCAGCTCCCTGACAGCTGACTATGGCTACACCTTC.

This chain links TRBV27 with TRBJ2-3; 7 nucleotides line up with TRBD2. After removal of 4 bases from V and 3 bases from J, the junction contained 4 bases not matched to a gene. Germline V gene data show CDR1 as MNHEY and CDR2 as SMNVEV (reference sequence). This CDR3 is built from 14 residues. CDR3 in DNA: TGTGCCAGCAGTTCCGGACTAGTTACAGATACGCAGTATTTT. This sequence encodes CASSSGLVTDTQYF.

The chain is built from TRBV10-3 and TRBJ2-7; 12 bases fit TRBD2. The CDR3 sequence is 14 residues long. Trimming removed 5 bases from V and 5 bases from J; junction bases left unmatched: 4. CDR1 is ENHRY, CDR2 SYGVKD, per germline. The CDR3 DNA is TGTGCCATCAGTTCCCGACTAGCGGGAGACGAGCAGTACTTC. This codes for CAISSRLAGDEQYF.

The CDR3: CASSDSGSLTDTQYF. In nucleotides, the CDR3 is TGTGCCAGCAGTGACTCTGGCTCCCTGACAGATACGCAGTATTTT. The gene calls are TRBV6-4 and TRBJ2-3; D not certain. The V end was cut by 0 bases, the J end by 3 bases, with 10 bases between. Looked up from germline, CDR1 is MRHNA and CDR2 is SNTAGT. The CDR3 has 15 amino acids.